This T cell receptor (beta chain) originates from a study of shared clonotypes between healthy human individuals. Study conclusions and caveats: The study sampled only blood, and tissue repertoires likely differ.

CDR3 length equals 13 residues. Trimming pared 1 base from V and 8 bases from J, leaving 11 bases between. CDR1 and CDR2 (germline): MDHEN, SYDVKM. Assay used: immunoSEQ multiplex PCR; TCRdb lists only in-frame clones, some missing. The profile shows 2,500,000 or so clones, roughly 90% of them singletons. Only one count was recorded for this clone. What it binds is unknown. Sequencing used naive CD4+ T cells from PBMCs. Subset defined: CD45RA+ positively selected. This clonotype was obtained from a man younger than 35 in good health. Some clones in this sample may be carry-over from other donors' samples. J is TRBJ1-1 and V is TRBV28; D ambiguous. CDR3 loop: CASSLLSFAEAFF. CDR3 nucleotide sequence: TGTGCCAGCAGTTTATTGAGCTTTGCGGAAGCTTTCTTT.